These 17 T cell receptor beta chains share one sample of origin, sequenced in a study of blood T cells in healthy people across ages. A J-beta primer mix and a sample-barcoded 5' primer were used in a second PCR of roughly 6 to 11 cycles. TCRdb analysed the 5' RACE reads with MiXCR anew, one entry per CDR3 protein. The table lists roughly 680,000 distinct CDR3 sequences, roughly 21% of them singletons. The sequencing input was blood. The source of these receptors is a man between 70 and 80 years old in good health.

The chain couples TRBV9 to TRBJ2-3, with TRBD2 matching over 8 bases. The germline CDR1 and CDR2 sequences are SGDLS and YYNGEE. V gave up 3 bases and J gave up 1 base; unmatched junction bases: 7. There are 16 residues in the CDR3. The CDR3 DNA reads as TGTGCCAGCAGCGAACAAGCAGCGGGGGGCACAGATACGCAGTATTTT. This gives the protein CASSEQAAGGTDTQYF.

The V call is TRBV11-2, the J call TRBJ2-1; a weak D match, TRBD2 (5 bases). V dropped 8 bases and J dropped 9 bases, with 14 bases sitting between them. Germline V CDR1 and CDR2: SGHAT, FQNNGV. This CDR3 spans 12 amino acids. This CDR3 is CASGYERSEQFF. The CDR3 bases are TGTGCCAGCGGCTACGAGCGGAGTGAGCAGTTCTTC.

This clonotype was seen a few times. The chain couples TRBV7-2 to TRBJ2-1; D may be TRBD2 (5 bases). Germline loops: CDR1 SGHTA, CDR2 FQGNSA. There are 14 residues in the CDR3. The V end was cut by 1 base, the J end by 7 bases, with 11 bases between. CDR3 region: CASSLVNSVNEQFF. Written as DNA, the CDR3 is TGTGCCAGCAGCTTAGTAAATAGCGTGAATGAGCAGTTCTTC. Using reference TRBV7-2 and TRBJ2-1 for the parts outside the CDR3, the full variable domain is GAGVSQSPSNKVTEKGKDVELRCDPISGHTALYWYRQSLGQGLEFLIYFQGNSAPDKSGLPSDRFSAERTGGSVSTLTIQRTQQEDSAVYLCASSLVNSVNEQFFGPGTRLTVL.

This clonotype turned up a few times. The chain carries TRBV20-1 and TRBJ2-5, with D hard to call. Germline lookup yields CDR1 DFQATT and CDR2 SNEGSKA (reference sequence). The CDR3 runs to 14 residues. Trimming removed 0 bases at V and 2 bases at J, with 10 bases between. Here the CDR3 DNA reads TGCAGTGCTAGAGAGAGCAGGCAGCAAGAGACCCAGTACTTC. Protein product: CSARESRQQETQYF.

The J gene is TRBJ2-4, the V gene TRBV29-1; maybe TRBD1 (5 bases). Germline V gene sequence: CDR1 SQVTM, CDR2 ANQGSEA. V was pared by 0 bases and J by 7 bases, with 7 bases between. The CDR3 loop spans 12 amino acids. The CDR3 nucleotides read TGCAGCGTTGAAGAAAGACAGAACATTCAGTACTTC. Protein product: CSVEERQNIQYF.

This clonotype has only a few counts. The rearrangement links TRBV7-6 to TRBJ2-1; TRBD2 agrees at 15 bases. V gave up 1 base and J gave up 3 bases; unmatched junction bases: 4. Looked up from germline, CDR1 is SGHVS and CDR2 is FNYEAQ. The CDR3 sequence is 18 residues long. The CDR3 protein is CASSLGGTSGRNYNEQFF. DNA of the CDR3: TGTGCCAGCAGCTTAGGAGGGACTAGCGGGAGGAACTACAATGAGCAGTTCTTC.

A few counts support this clonotype. The genes are TRBV19 and TRBJ2-5; D uncertain. The end of the DNA aligns better with TRBJ2-1, so the J call may be wrong. The CDR3 contains 15 residues. Per germline, CDR1 LNHDA and CDR2 SQIVND (reference sequence). DNA for the CDR3: TGTGCCAGTAGTATAGTGTCCAAATCTTACAATGAGCAGTTCTTC. Protein: CASSIVSKSYNEQFF.

The table lists this clonotype with many counts. The V and J genes are TRBV4-1 and TRBJ1-2, with a tentative D call TRBD1 (6 bases). CDR1 and CDR2 (germline): MGHRA, YSYEKL. Trimming stripped 2 bases from V and 1 base from J, with 8 bases between. There are 14 residues in the CDR3. The CDR3 loop is CASSQPDSNYGYTF. CDR3 bases: TGCGCCAGCAGCCAACCGGACAGTAACTATGGCTACACCTTC.

This clonotype was counted a few times. V is TRBV5-1 and J is TRBJ1-1; D is ambiguous. The CDR3 consists of 13 residues. V was shortened by 4 bases and J by 3 bases, with 10 bases between the two germline ends. Germline CDR1 SGHRS, CDR2 YFSETQ. Here the CDR3 DNA reads TGCGCCAGCAGCGTGACAACTGACACTGAAGCTTTCTTT. Residues: CASSVTTDTEAFF.

This clonotype has ten or more counts. The J gene is TRBJ1-1, the V gene TRBV7-9, with D uncertain. With 5 bases removed from V and 6 bases from J, the gap between germline ends came to 16 bases. The germline CDR1 and CDR2 sequences are SEHNR and FQNEAQ (reference sequence). The CDR3 is 14 residues long. Here the CDR3 DNA reads TGTGCCAGCAGCCCCGTTGGTTTTTCGGCTGAAGCTTTCTTT. Translated, it gives CASSPVGFSAEAFF.

The chain recombines TRBV5-5 with TRBJ2-3, with a possible D match to TRBD2 (6 bases). This CDR3 is built from 15 residues. V lost 1 base to trimming and J lost 0 bases, with 9 bases between them. The germline V gene encodes CDR1 SGHKS and CDR2 YYEKEE (reference sequence). CDR3 protein: CASSLLSGSTDTQYF. The CDR3 nucleotides read TGTGCCAGCAGCTTGCTCAGCGGGAGCACAGATACGCAGTATTTT.

The chain carries TRBV7-3 and TRBJ2-3, with TRBD1 as a possible D gene (5 bases). Germline assignment: CDR1 SGHTA and CDR2 FQGTGA. The V end lost 5 bases, the J end lost 2 bases, and 11 bases lay between the germline ends. The CDR3 spans 14 residues. CDR3 sequence (DNA): TGTGCCAGCAGCAAAACCAGGGACACAGATACGCAGTATTTT. Amino acid sequence: CASSKTRDTDTQYF. The variable domain in full, completed from reference TRBV7-3 and TRBJ2-3, reads GAGVSQTPSNKVTEKGKYVELRCDPISGHTALYWYRQSLGQGPEFLIYFQGTGAADDSGLPNDRFFAVRPEGSVSTLKIQRTERGDSAVYLCASSKTRDTDTQYFGPGTRLTVL.

This clonotype was detected once. The chain employs TRBV6-2 or TRBV6-3 and TRBJ1-6, with a tentative D call TRBD1 (5 bases). Germline V lookup: CDR1 MNHEY, CDR2 SVGEGT. Deletions cut 2 bases from V and 5 bases from J, with 13 bases between. The CDR3 extends over 16 amino acids. CDR3 nucleotide sequence: TGTGCCAGCAGTTACCTCCCGGACAAGAATAATTCACCCCTCCACTTT. Translated: CASSYLPDKNNSPLHF.

This clonotype was counted only a few times. One end of the junction does not line up with germline, which may come from a read error. This chain uses TRBV14 with TRBJ2-5; the match to TRBD1 covers 7 bases. This CDR3 region has 18 residues. Germline assignment: CDR1 SGHDN and CDR2 FVKESK. The CDR3 loop reads CASSQDWTGDLYQEAQYF. The CDR3 DNA reads TGTGCCAGCAGCCAAGATTGGACAGGCGACCTATATCAAGAGGCCCAGTACTTC.

There are many counts of this clonotype. The rearrangement uses TRBV3-1 and TRBJ2-5, with 9 bases fitting TRBD2. The J call is in doubt because the DNA end fits TRBJ2-1 better. The CDR3 has 14 amino acids. Germline V CDR1 and CDR2: LGHDT, YNNKEL (reference sequence). CDR3 coding DNA: TGTGCCAGCAGCCAAGGGCTAGCGGGACCGCAGCAGTTCTTC. Protein sequence: CASSQGLAGPQQFF.

In this sample, this clonotype turned up many times. The rearrangement joins TRBV29-1 to TRBJ2-5, with 7 bases lining up with TRBD2. The DNA matches TRBJ2-1 better at its end, which makes the J call doubtful. The CDR3 consists of 12 residues. Germline values: CDR1 SQVTM, CDR2 ANQGSEA. In DNA form, the CDR3 reads TGCAGCGTTGGGGGGGGAGGCAATGAGCAGTTCTTC. Translating gives CSVGGGGNEQFF.

This clonotype was found a few times. The rearrangement links TRBV9 to TRBJ2-1; 8 bases line up with TRBD2. Germline V lookup: CDR1 SGDLS, CDR2 YYNGEE. The CDR3 covers 14 residues. V lost 2 bases to trimming and J lost 8 bases; unmatched junction nucleotides: 6. The CDR3: CASSVREGRYEQFF. CDR3 sequence (DNA): TGTGCCAGCAGCGTCCGGGAGGGCCGATATGAGCAGTTCTTC.